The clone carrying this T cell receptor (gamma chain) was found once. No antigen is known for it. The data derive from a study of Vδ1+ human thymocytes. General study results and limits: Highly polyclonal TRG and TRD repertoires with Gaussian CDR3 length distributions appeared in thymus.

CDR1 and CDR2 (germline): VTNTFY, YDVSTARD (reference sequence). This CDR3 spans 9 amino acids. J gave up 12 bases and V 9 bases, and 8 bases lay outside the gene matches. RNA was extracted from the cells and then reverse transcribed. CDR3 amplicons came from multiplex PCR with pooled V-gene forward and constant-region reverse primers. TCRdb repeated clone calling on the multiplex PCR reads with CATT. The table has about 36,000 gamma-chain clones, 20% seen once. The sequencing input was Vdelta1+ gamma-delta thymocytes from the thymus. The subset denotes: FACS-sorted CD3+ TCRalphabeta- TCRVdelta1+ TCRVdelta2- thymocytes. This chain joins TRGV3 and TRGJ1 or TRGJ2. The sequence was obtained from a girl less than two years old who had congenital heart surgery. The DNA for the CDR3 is TGTGCCACCGGGGGTCGGAAACTCTTT. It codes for CATGGRKLF.